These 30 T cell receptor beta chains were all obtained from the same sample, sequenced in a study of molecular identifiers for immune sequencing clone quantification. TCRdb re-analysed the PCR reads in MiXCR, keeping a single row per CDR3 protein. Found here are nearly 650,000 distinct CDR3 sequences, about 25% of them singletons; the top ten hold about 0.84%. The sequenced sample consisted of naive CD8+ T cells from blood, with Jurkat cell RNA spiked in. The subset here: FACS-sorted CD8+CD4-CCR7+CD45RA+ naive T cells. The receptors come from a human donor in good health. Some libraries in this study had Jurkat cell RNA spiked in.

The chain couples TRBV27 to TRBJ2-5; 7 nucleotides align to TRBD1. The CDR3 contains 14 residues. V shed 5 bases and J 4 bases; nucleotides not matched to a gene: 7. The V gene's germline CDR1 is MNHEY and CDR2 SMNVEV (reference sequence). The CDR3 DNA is TGTGCCAGCAGTGTCCTAGGGGGCACAGAGACCCAGTACTTC. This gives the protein CASSVLGGTETQYF.

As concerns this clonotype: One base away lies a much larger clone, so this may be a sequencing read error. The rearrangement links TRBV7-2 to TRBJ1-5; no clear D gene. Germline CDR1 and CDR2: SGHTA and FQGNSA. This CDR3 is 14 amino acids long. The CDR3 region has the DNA TGTGCCAGAGAGGACTTCAATAGCAATCAGCCCCCGCATTTT. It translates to CAREDFNSNQPPHF.

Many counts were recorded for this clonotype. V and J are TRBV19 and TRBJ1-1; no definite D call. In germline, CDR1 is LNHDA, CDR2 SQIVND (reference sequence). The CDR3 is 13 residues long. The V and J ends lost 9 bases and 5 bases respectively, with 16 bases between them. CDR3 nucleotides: TGTGCCAGCTCGCCCATGGAATGGACTGAAGCTTTCTTT. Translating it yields CASSPMEWTEAFF.

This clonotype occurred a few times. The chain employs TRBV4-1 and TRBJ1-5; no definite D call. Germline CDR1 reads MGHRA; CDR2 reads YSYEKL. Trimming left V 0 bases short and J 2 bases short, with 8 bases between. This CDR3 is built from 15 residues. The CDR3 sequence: CASSQEDSGNQPQHF. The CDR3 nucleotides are TGCGCCAGCAGCCAAGAGGACTCCGGCAATCAGCCCCAGCATTTT.

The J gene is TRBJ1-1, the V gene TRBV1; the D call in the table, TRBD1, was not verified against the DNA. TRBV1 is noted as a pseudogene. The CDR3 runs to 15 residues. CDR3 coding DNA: TGCGCCGGCAGCCAGGAACAGGGGGTGAACACTGAAGCTTTCTTT. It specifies CAGSQEQGVNTEAFF.

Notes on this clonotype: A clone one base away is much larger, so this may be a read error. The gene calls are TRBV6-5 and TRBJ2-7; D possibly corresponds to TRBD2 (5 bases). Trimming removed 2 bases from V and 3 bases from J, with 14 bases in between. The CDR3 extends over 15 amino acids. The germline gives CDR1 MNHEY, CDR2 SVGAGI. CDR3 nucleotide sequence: TGTGCCAGCAGTTACCCCCGAGCAGACTACTACGAGCAGTACTTC. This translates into CASSYPRADYYEQYF.

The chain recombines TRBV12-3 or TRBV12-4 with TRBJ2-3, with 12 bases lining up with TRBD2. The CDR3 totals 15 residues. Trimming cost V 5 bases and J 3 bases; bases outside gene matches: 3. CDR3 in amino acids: CASSGTSGYTDTQYF. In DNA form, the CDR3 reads TGTGCCAGCAGTGGGACTAGCGGGTATACAGATACGCAGTATTTT.

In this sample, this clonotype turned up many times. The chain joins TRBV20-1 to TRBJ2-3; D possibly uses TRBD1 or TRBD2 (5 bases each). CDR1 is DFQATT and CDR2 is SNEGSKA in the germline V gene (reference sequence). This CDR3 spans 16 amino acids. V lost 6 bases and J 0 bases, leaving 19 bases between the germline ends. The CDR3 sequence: CSAGVYRAPSTDTQYF. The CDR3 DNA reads TGCAGTGCGGGGGTATATCGGGCTCCTAGCACAGATACGCAGTATTTT.

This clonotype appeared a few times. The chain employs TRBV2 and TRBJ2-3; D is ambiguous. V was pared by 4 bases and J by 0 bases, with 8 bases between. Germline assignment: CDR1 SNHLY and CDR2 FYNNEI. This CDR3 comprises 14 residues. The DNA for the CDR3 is TGTGCCAGCAGTGTTTTAACTAGCACAGATACGCAGTATTTT. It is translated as CASSVLTSTDTQYF.

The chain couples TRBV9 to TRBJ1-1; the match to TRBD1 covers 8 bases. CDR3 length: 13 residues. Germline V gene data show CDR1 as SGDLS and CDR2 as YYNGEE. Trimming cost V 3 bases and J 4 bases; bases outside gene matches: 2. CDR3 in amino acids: CASSGTGSTEAFF. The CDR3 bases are TGTGCCAGCAGCGGGACAGGGAGCACTGAAGCTTTCTTT.

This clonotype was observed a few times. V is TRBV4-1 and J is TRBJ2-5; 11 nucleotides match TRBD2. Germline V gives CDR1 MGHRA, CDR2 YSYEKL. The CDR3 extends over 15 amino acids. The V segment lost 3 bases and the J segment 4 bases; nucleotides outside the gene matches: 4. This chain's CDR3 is CASSQNLAGGETQYF. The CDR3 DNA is TGCGCCAGCAGCCAGAATCTAGCGGGGGGAGAGACCCAGTACTTC.

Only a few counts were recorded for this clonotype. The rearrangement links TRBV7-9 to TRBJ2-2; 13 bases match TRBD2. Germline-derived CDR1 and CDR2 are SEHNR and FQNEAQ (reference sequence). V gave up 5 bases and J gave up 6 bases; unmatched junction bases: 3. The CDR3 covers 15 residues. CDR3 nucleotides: TGTGCCAGCAGCGGGACTAGCGGGGTCTCCGGGGAGCTGTTTTTT. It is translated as CASSGTSGVSGELFF.

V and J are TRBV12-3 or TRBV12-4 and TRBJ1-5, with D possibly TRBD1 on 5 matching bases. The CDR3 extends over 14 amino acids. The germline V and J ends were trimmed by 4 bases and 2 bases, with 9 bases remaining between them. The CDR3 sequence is CASSYMGRNQPQHF. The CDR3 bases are TGTGCCAGCAGTTACATGGGGCGCAATCAGCCCCAGCATTTT.

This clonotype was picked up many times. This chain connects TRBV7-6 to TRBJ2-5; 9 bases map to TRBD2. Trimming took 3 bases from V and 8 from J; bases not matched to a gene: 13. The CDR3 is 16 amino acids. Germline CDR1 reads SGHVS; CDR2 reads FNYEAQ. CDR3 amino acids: CASSLSSSGARYTQYF. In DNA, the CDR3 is TGTGCCAGCAGCTTGTCCTCTAGCGGGGCCAGGTACACCCAGTACTTC.

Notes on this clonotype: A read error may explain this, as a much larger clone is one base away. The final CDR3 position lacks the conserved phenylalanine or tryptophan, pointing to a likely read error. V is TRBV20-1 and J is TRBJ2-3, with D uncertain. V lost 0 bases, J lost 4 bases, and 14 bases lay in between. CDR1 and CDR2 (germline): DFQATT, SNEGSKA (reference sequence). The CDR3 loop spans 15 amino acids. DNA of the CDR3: TGCAGTGCTAGAGAACCGGCGGCAGTCTCAGATACGCAGTATTTG. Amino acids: CSAREPAAVSDTQYL.

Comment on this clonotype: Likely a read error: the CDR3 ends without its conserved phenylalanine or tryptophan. The CDR3 loop reads CASSEMGSTDTQYY. As DNA, the CDR3 is TGCGCCAGCAGCGAGATGGGCAGCACAGATACGCAGTATTAT. J is TRBJ2-3 and V is TRBV10-2, with no clear D. Germline V CDR1 and CDR2: WSHSY, SAAADI. Between the trimmed V and J ends, which lost 6 bases and 0 bases, there was a span of 10 bases. The CDR3 runs to 14 residues.

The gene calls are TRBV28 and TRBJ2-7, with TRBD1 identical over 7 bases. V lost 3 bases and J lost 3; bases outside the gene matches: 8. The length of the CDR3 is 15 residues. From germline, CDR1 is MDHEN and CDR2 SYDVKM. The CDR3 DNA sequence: TGTGCCAGCAGTTTTCTTCGGGACAGCAGCTACGAGCAGTACTTC. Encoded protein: CASSFLRDSSYEQYF.

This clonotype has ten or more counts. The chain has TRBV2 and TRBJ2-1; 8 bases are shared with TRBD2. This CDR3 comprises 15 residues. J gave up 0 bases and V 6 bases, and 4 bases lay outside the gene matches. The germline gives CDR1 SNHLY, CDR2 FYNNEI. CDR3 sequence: CASRAGASSYNEQFF. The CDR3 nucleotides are TGTGCCAGCAGAGCGGGAGCCAGCTCCTACAATGAGCAGTTCTTC.

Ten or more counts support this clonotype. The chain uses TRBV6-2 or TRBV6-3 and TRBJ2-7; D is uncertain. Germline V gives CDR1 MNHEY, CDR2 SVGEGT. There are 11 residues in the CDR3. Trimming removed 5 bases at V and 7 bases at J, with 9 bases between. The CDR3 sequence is CASSPSFEQYF. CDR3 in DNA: TGTGCCAGCAGTCCCTCTTTTGAGCAGTACTTC.

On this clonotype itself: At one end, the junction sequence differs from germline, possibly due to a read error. The CDR3 reads CANSYSGNTEAFF. CDR3 in DNA: TGTGCCAACAGTTATTCGGGGAACACTGAAGCTTTCTTT. The J gene is TRBJ1-1, the V gene TRBV6-2 or TRBV6-3; D is uncertain. Germline V gives CDR1 MNHEY, CDR2 SVGEGT. CDR3 size: 13 residues.

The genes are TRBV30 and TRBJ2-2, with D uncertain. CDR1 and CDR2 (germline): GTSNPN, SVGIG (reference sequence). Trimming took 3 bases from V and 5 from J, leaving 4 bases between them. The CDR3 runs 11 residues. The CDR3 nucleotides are TGTGCCTGGAGGGAGACCGGGGAGCTGTTTTTT. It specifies CAWRETGELFF.

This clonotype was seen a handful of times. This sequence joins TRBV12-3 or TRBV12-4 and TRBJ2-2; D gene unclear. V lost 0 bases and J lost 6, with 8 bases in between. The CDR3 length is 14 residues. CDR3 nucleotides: TGTGCCAGCAGTTTAGCAAAGGCGGCCGGGGAGCTGTTTTTT. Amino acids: CASSLAKAAGELFF.

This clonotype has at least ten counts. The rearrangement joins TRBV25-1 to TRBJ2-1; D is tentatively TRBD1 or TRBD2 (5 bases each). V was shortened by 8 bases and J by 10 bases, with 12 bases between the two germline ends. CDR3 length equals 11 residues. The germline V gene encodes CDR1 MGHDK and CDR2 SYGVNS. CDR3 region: CASVKGTEQFF. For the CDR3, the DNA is TGTGCCAGCGTAAAAGGGACGGAGCAGTTCTTC.

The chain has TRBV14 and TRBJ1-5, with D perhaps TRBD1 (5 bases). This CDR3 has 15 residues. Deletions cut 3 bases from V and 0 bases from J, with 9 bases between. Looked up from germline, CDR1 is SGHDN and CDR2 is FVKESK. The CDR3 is CASSQRGSSNQPQHF. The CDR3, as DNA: TGTGCCAGCAGCCAGCGGGGGAGTAGCAATCAGCCCCAGCATTTT.

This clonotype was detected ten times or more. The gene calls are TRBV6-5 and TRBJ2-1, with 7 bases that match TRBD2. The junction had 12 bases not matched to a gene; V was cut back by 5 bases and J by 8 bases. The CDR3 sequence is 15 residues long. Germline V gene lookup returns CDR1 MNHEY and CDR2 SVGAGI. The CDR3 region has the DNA TGTGCCAGCAGTAAACTAGCGTACGGTCGGGATGAGCAGTTCTTC. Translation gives CASSKLAYGRDEQFF.

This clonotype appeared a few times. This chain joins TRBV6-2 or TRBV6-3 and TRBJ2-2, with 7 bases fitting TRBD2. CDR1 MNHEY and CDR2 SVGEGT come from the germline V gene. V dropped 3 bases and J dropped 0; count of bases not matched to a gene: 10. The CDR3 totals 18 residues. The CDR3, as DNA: TGTGCCAGCAGTTATTTCGGCGGGAGACTCGCGAACACCGGGGAGCTGTTTTTT. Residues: CASSYFGGRLANTGELFF.

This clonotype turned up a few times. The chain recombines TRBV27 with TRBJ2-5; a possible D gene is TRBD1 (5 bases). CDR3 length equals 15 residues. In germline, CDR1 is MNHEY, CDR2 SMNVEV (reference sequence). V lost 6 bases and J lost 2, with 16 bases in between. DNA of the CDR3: TGTGCCAGCAGCCCCGGACACTTGCTGCAAGAGACCCAGTACTTC. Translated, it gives CASSPGHLLQETQYF.

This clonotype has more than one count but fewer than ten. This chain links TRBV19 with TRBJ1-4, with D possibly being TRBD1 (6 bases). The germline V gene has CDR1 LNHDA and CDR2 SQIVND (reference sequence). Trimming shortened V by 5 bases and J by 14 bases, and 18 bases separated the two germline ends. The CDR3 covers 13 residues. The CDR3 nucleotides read TGTGCCAGTAGTGGACAGCCGTTGAAGGGTCTGTTTTTT. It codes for CASSGQPLKGLFF. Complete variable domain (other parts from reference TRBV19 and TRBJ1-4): DGGITQSPKYLFRKEGQNVTLSCEQNLNHDAMYWYRQDPGQGLRLIYYSQIVNDFQKGDIAEGYSVSREKKESFPLTVTSAQKNPTAFYLCASSGQPLKGLFFGSGTQLSVL.

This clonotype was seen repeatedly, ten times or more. This chain's CDR3 is CAWSDGSSGNTIYF. For the CDR3, the DNA is TGTGCCTGGAGTGACGGGTCCTCTGGAAACACCATATATTTT. V is TRBV30 and J is TRBJ1-3; D ambiguous. The germline V and J ends were trimmed by 1 base and 0 bases, with 7 bases remaining between them. Germline V gene data show CDR1 as GTSNPN and CDR2 as SVGIG (reference sequence). The CDR3 has 14 amino acids.

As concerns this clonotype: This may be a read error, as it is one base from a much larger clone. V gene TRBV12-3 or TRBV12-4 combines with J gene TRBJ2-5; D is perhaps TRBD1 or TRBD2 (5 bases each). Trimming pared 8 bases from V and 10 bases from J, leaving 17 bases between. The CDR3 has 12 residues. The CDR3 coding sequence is TGTGCCAGCGGTCCCGAGGGGACCCTCCAGTACTTC. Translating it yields CASGPEGTLQYF.